Listed below are T cell receptor beta chains from one sample, sequenced in a study of blood T cell repertoires in COVID-19. Sequencing used immunoSEQ multiplex PCR; TCRdb keeps in-frame clones, though not all of them. Among fewer than 150,000 clones, about 88% were seen once, and the ten largest hold around 8.4%. Sample: peripheral blood. The receptors were gathered from a woman between 65 and 79 years old who had recovered from COVID-19. Both conserved end residues are part of each CDR3. The D gene is left open where the match is weak. A row's size may be missing; if present it is once, few, many or a size class.

size,V,D,CDR3
NA,TRBV7-9,TRBD1,CASSLRTGKGGYTF
NA,TRBV5-1,TRBD1,CASSTGTGGYEQYF
NA,TRBV5-4,TRBD1,CASNPRQGPNTGELFF
few,TRBV6-2/TRBV6-3,TRBD1,CASSWGTGILGETQYF
once,TRBV21-1,NA,CASSKVPGQGYYGYTF
NA,TRBV28,TRBD1,CASSSIRGRGTGELFF
NA,TRBV12-2,NA,CASRLCVSGTDTQYF
once,TRBV5-4,TRBD2,CASSLAGTSFTDTQYF
NA,TRBV11-2,TRBD1,CASSPQGAGTDTQYF
NA,TRBV7-9,NA,CASSPTRFTEAFF
NA,TRBV7-9,NA,CASSYGAGQPQHF
NA,TRBV27,TRBD1,CASTRTGQETQYF
few,TRBV4-3,NA,CASSQGRQETQYF
NA,TRBV27,NA,CASSPLDRSYSNQPQHF
NA,TRBV5-1,TRBD2,CASSLLAGDFYEQYF
NA,TRBV23-1,TRBD2,CASSQSQVTSGSPGELFF